This entry describes one T cell receptor (beta chain). Its antigen is as yet unknown. The sample is drawn from a study of Ad26.COV2.S vaccination and SARS-CoV-2 variants. General study findings and limits: Estimates derived from TCR breadth and depth analyses may have underestimated total T cell responses. After vaccination, substantial breadth of spike-specific CD8+ and CD4+ responses was reported.

Profiled with immunoSEQ multiplex PCR; TCRdb holds only in-frame clones, not every one. The sample consists of some 340,000 clones, around 85% of them appearing once. Treatment described: around 19 received Ad26.COV2.S at low or high dose, single or two shots; 5 received placebo; per-sample allocation not given. Sample collection was performed on day 63 after the first vaccine or placebo injection. Ad26 vector vaccine expressed Wuhan-strain SARS-CoV-2 spike. The junction had 8 bases not matched to a gene; V was cut back by 3 bases and J by 2 bases. Germline V gene sequence: CDR1 LGHNA, CDR2 YNFKEQ. The CDR3 has 16 residues.

Material: peripheral blood, obtained in a trial of Ad26.COV2.S vaccine versus placebo. V usage is TRBV4-2 and J usage is TRBJ2-5, with TRBD2 identical over 8 bases. The source of this sequence is a person between 18 and 60 years old who received the Ad26.COV2.S COVID-19 vaccine or a placebo. In DNA, the CDR3 is TGTGCCAGCAGCCAGAACGGCGGACTAGCACAAGAGACCCAGTACTTC. Translating gives CASSQNGGLAQETQYF.